Listed here are 20 T cell receptor beta chains from one sample, sequenced in a study of CD8 T cells in Susac syndrome. It was with random hexamers that roughly 0.45 to 1 ug RNA was reverse transcribed. Via MiXCR, TCRdb re-called the immunoSEQ multiplex PCR reads, giving one row per CDR3 protein. The sample lists under 150,000 distinct CDR3 sequences, 94% occurring once. The sequencing sample was made of CD8+ T cells from PBMCs. Receptors were obtained from a human donor in good health.

The chain has TRBV5-1 and TRBJ2-3, with D possibly TRBD2 on 6 matching bases. Deletions cut 1 base from V and 2 bases from J, with 14 bases between. Germline values: CDR1 SGHRS, CDR2 YFSETQ. The CDR3 is made up of 16 amino acids. The CDR3 is CASSLLPGDNTDTQYF. The DNA of the CDR3 is TGCGCCAGCAGCTTGTTACCGGGAGACAACACAGATACGCAGTATTTT.

The rearrangement links TRBV7-2 to TRBJ2-7, with 11 nucleotides matching TRBD1. Trimming removed 4 bases from V and 4 bases from J; junction bases left unmatched: 3. CDR1 SGHTA and CDR2 FQGNSA come from the germline V gene. The CDR3 has 14 amino acids. The CDR3 DNA is TGTGCCAGCAGCTGGGGGACAGGGGGTTACGAGCAGTACTTC. Translated, it gives CASSWGTGGYEQYF.

There are a few counts of this clonotype. The genes are TRBV7-9 and TRBJ2-3, with D unresolved. Germline CDR1 reads SEHNR; CDR2 reads FQNEAQ (reference sequence). Trimming removed 1 base at V and 6 bases at J, with 5 bases between. The CDR3 spans 12 residues. The CDR3 DNA reads as TGTGCCAGCAGCTTAGGGTTTGATACGCAGTATTTT. This gives the protein CASSLGFDTQYF.

Regarding this clonotype: Mismatch with germline at one junction end may stem from a read error. The chain uses TRBV29-1 and TRBJ1-2, with no clear D. Germline V CDR1 and CDR2: SQVTM, ANQGSEA. The CDR3 contains 13 residues. The CDR3 sequence is CSVEEGQFYGYTF. The CDR3 nucleotides read TGCAGCGTCGAAGAAGGCCAATTCTATGGCTACACCTTC.

The gene calls are TRBV20-1 and TRBJ2-5; 9 nucleotides line up with TRBD1. Germline V gives CDR1 DFQATT, CDR2 SNEGSKA (reference sequence). This CDR3 has 15 residues. V shed 6 bases, J shed 6 bases, and the junction held 14 bases outside the gene matches. CDR3 protein: CSAIRTGDTKKTQYF. The CDR3 nucleotides read TGCAGTGCAATTCGGACAGGGGACACTAAAAAGACCCAGTACTTC.

J is TRBJ2-3 and V is TRBV3-1, with 11 bases matching TRBD2. The CDR3 totals 18 residues. J was trimmed by 2 bases and V by 0 bases; bases with no gene match: 7. CDR1 is LGHDT, CDR2 YNNKEL, per germline (reference sequence). The CDR3 DNA sequence: TGTGCCAGCAGCCAAGATTACAGACTAGCGGGATCCACAGATACGCAGTATTTT. Translation gives CASSQDYRLAGSTDTQYF.

The chain is built from TRBV9 and TRBJ2-1; 10 nucleotides match TRBD1. This CDR3 is built from 15 residues. Trimming cost V 4 bases and J 5 bases; bases outside gene matches: 6. Per the germline V gene, CDR1 is SGDLS and CDR2 is YYNGEE. As DNA, the CDR3 is TGTGCCAGCAGCTTTACGGACAGGGGGGACAATGAGCAGTTCTTC. It yields the protein CASSFTDRGDNEQFF.

This clonotype was seen only once. The rearrangement uses TRBV6-2 or TRBV6-3 and TRBJ2-7; maybe TRBD1 (5 bases). This CDR3 has 14 residues. Germline loops: CDR1 MNHEY, CDR2 SVGEGT. Trimming removed 5 bases at V and 5 bases at J, with 16 bases between. For the CDR3, the DNA is TGTGCCAGCAGTGGATCCAGGGAACCTGACGAGCAGTACTTC. This sequence encodes CASSGSREPDEQYF.

V usage is TRBV7-9 and J usage is TRBJ2-3; D call uncertain. The CDR3 contains 13 residues. The V gene's germline CDR1 is SEHNR and CDR2 FQNEAQ (reference sequence). With 5 bases removed from V and 2 bases from J, the gap between germline ends came to 8 bases. This CDR3 reads CASSRRFTDTQYF. Written as DNA, the CDR3 is TGTGCCAGCAGCAGAAGATTCACAGATACGCAGTATTTT.

The rearrangement links TRBV27 to TRBJ2-3; the D gene is possibly TRBD1 (6 bases). The germline CDR1 and CDR2 sequences are MNHEY and SMNVEV (reference sequence). The CDR3 covers 11 residues. V was clipped by 8 bases and J by 11 bases, with 14 bases between them. In DNA, the CDR3 is TGTGCCAGCCTCTTCAGGGGAAAGCAGTATTTT. It is translated as CASLFRGKQYF.

The rearrangement links TRBV2 to TRBJ2-1; 8 bases line up with TRBD1. With V trimmed by 3 bases and J by 6 bases, 4 bases remained unmatched. The CDR3 contains 14 residues. CDR1 is SNHLY, CDR2 FYNNEI, per germline. CDR3 region: CASSEQGASNEQFF. CDR3 sequence (DNA): TGTGCCAGCAGTGAGCAGGGGGCTAGCAATGAGCAGTTCTTC.

V gene TRBV6-5 combines with J gene TRBJ2-5; no definite D call. CDR3 length: 14 amino acids. Trimming pared 2 bases from V and 4 bases from J, leaving 11 bases between. Germline values: CDR1 MNHEY, CDR2 SVGAGI. The CDR3 nucleotides are TGTGCCAGCAGTTACGACGGACGCCCAGAGACCCAGTACTTC. Translation gives CASSYDGRPETQYF.

This clonotype has just one count. The chain has TRBV12-3 or TRBV12-4 and TRBJ2-7; no clear D gene. Trimming pared 5 bases from V and 7 bases from J, leaving 15 bases between. CDR3 size: 13 residues. The CDR3 DNA follows: TGTGCCAGCAGTCCGGGCCACTTCGGAGAGCAGTACTTC. Residues: CASSPGHFGEQYF.

This clonotype was picked up one time. V is TRBV27 and J is TRBJ1-1, with D possibly matching TRBD1 (6 bases). Germline CDR1 MNHEY, CDR2 SMNVEV (reference sequence). The V gene lost 6 bases and the J gene lost 1 base, with 15 bases spanning the gap. The CDR3 length is 15 residues. The CDR3 nucleotides are TGTGCCAGCAGGGGGGCAGGGAGCCGGAACACTGAAGCTTTCTTT. Protein product: CASRGAGSRNTEAFF.

This clonotype occurred once. This rearrangement joins TRBV3-1 to TRBJ2-1; D is unclear. Germline CDR1 and CDR2: LGHDT and YNNKEL (reference sequence). The CDR3 has 15 amino acids. Trimming stripped 6 bases from V and 1 base from J, with 13 bases between. The CDR3 reads CASSLASPSYNEQFF. In nucleotides, the CDR3 is TGTGCCAGCAGTCTGGCCTCTCCATCCTACAATGAGCAGTTCTTC.

The rearrangement joins TRBV20-1 to TRBJ2-5, with D perhaps matching TRBD2 (6 bases). Trimming took 5 bases from V and 5 from J, leaving 30 bases between them. The CDR3 loop spans 18 amino acids. Germline V gene data show CDR1 as DFQATT and CDR2 as SNEGSKA (reference sequence). CDR3: CSALCLKPTRGFWETQYF. The CDR3 DNA reads as TGCAGTGCTCTATGCTTAAAGCCTACCCGGGGGTTTTGGGAGACCCAGTACTTC.

The chain employs TRBV28 and TRBJ2-1; D may be TRBD2 (6 bases). This CDR3 is 15 amino acids long. V was clipped by 2 bases and J by 2 bases, with 10 bases between them. From germline, CDR1 is MDHEN and CDR2 SYDVKM. The CDR3 bases are TGTGCCAGCAGTTTAAGGCGGGAAGCCTACAATGAGCAGTTCTTC. Protein: CASSLRREAYNEQFF.

The CDR3 region has the DNA TGCAGTGCTAGGGAAAAGAGGACAGATACGCAGTATTTT. It specifies CSAREKRTDTQYF. The rearrangement links TRBV20-1 to TRBJ2-3; D gene ambiguous. The CDR3 extends over 13 amino acids. CDR1 is DFQATT, CDR2 SNEGSKA, per germline (reference sequence). V was pared by 3 bases and J by 3 bases, with 10 bases between.

The chain combines TRBV9 with TRBJ2-7, with D hard to call. Germline CDR1 SGDLS, CDR2 YYNGEE. Trimming removed 0 bases from V and 5 bases from J, with 9 bases in between. The length of the CDR3 is 13 residues. In DNA, the CDR3 is TGTGCCAGCAGCGTAGATGTAACCCACGAGCAGTACTTC. This sequence encodes CASSVDVTHEQYF.

This clonotype was recorded only once. The chain carries TRBV27 and TRBJ2-3; D not certain. CDR3 length equals 13 residues. V lost 3 bases and J 2 bases, leaving 6 bases between the germline ends. CDR1 MNHEY and CDR2 SMNVEV come from the germline V gene (reference sequence). CDR3 bases: TGTGCCAGCAGTTTCTTTATCACAGATACGCAGTATTTT. As protein: CASSFFITDTQYF.